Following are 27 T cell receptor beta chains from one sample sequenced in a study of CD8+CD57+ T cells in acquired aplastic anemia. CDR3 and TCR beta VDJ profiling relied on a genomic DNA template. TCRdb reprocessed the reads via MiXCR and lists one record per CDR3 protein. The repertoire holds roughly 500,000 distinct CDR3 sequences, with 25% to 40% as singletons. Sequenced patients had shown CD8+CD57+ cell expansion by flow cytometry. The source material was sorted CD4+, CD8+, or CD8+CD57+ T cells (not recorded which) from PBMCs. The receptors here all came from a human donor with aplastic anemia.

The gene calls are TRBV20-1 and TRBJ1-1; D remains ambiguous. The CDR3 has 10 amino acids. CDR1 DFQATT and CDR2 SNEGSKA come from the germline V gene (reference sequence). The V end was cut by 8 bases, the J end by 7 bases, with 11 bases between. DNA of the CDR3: TGCAGTTGTTATGGGAATGAAGCTTTCTTT. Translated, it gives CSCYGNEAFF.

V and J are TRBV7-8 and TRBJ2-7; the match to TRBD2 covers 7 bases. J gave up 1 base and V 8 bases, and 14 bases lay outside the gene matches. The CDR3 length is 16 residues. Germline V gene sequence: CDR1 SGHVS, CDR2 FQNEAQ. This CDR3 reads CASGQAGHRSSYEQYF. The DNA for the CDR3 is TGTGCCAGCGGTCAAGCGGGGCACCGATCTTCCTACGAGCAGTACTTC.

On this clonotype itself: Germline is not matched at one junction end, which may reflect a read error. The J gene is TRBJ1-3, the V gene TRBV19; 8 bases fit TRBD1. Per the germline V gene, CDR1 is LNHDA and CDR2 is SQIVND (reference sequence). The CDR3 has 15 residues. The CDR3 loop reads CAGTSRRGPGNTIYF. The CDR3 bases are TGTGCCGGCACAAGCCGCAGGGGGCCTGGAAACACCATATACTTT.

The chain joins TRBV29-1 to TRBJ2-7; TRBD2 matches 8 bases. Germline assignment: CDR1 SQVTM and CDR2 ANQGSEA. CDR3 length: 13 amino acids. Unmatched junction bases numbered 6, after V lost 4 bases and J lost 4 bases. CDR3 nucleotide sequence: TGCAGCGTTGTGAGCGGGAGTGCTTACGAGCAGTACTTC. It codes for CSVVSGSAYEQYF.

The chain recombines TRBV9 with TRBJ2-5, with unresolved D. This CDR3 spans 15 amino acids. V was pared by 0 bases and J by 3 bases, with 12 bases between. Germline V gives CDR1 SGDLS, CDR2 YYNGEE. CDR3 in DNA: TGTGCCAGCAGCGTAGGACTCATGGTTGAAGAGACCCAGTACTTC. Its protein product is CASSVGLMVEETQYF.

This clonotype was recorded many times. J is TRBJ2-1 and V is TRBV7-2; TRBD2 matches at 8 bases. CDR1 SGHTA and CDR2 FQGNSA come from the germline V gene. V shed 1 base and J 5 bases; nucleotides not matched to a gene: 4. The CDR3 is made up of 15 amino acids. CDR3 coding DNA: TGTGCCAGCAGCTTAGGGCTAGCGGGTAACAATGAGCAGTTCTTC. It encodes CASSLGLAGNNEQFF.

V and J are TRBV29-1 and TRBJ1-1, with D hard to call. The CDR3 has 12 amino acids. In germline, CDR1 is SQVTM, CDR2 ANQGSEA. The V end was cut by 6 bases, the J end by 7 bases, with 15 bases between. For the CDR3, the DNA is TGCAGCGTGGATCCGGGGAGTAATGAAGCTTTCTTT. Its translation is CSVDPGSNEAFF.

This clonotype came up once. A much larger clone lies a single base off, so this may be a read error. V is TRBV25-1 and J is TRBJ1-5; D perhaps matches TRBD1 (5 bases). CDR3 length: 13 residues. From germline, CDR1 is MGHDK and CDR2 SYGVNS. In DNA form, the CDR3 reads TGTGCCAGCAGTGGACAGAACAATCAGTCCCAGCATTTT. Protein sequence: CASSGQNNQSQHF.

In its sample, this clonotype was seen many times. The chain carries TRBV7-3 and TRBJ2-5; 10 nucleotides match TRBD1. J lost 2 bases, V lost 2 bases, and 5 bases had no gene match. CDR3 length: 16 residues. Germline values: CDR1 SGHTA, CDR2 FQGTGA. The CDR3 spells CASSLGQGGLQETQYF. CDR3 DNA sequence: TGTGCCAGCAGCTTAGGACAGGGGGGACTGCAAGAGACCCAGTACTTC.

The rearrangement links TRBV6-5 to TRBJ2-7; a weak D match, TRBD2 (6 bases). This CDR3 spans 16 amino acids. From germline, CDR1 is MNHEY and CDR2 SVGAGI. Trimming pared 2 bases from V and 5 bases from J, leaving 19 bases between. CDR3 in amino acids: CASSYPGIAELDEQYF. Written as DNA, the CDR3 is TGTGCCAGCAGTTACCCGGGCATAGCGGAGTTGGACGAGCAGTACTTC.

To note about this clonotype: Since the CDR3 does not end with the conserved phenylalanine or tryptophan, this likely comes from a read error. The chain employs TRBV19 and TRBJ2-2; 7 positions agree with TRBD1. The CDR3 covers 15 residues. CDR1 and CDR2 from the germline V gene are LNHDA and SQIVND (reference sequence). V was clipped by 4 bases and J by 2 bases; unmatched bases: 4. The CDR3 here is CASSKRQGNTGELFS. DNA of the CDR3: TGTGCCAGTAGTAAGCGACAGGGAAACACCGGGGAGCTGTTTTCT.

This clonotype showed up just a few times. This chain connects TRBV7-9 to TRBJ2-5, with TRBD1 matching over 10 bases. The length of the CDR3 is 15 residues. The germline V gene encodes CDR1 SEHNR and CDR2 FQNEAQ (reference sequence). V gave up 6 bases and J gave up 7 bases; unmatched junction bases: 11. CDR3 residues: CASRNLGQGVSTQYF. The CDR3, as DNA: TGTGCCAGCAGGAATCTCGGACAGGGGGTATCGACCCAGTACTTC.

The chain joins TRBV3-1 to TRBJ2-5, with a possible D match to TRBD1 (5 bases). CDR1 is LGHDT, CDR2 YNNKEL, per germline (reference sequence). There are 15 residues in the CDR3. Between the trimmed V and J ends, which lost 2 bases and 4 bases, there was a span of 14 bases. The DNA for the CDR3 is TGTGCCAGCAGCCAAACAGGCCCATCTGGAGAGACCCAGTACTTC. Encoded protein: CASSQTGPSGETQYF.

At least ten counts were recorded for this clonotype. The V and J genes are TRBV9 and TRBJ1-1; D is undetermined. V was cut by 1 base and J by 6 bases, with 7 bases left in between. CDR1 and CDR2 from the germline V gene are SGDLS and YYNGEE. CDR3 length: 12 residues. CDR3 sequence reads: CASSVRAAEAFF. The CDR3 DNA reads TGTGCCAGCAGCGTAAGGGCGGCTGAAGCTTTCTTT.

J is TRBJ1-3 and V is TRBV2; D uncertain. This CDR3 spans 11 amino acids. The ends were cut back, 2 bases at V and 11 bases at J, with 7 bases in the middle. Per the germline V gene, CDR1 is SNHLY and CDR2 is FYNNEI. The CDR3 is CASSEYEPIYF. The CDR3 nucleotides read TGTGCCAGCAGTGAATACGAACCCATATATTTT.

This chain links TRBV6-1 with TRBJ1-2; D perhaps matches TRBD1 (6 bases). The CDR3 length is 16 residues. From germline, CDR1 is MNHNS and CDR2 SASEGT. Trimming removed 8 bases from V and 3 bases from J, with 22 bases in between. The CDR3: CASSLLGQGQDYGYTF. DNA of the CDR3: TGTGCCAGCTCACTCCTCGGGCAGGGGCAAGACTATGGCTACACCTTC.

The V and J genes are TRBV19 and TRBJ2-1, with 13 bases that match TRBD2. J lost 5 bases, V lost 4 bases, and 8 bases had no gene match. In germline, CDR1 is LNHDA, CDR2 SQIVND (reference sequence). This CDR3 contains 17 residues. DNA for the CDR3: TGTGCCAGTAGTAACCCCCCGGGACTAGCGGGAAACAATGAGCAGTTCTTC. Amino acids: CASSNPPGLAGNNEQFF.

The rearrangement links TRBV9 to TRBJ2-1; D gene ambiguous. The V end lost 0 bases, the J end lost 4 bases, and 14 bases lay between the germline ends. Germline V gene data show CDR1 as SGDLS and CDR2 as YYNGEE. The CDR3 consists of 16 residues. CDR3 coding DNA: TGTGCCAGCAGCGTAGGCGACGGACCAGGTTACAATGAGCAGTTCTTC. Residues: CASSVGDGPGYNEQFF.

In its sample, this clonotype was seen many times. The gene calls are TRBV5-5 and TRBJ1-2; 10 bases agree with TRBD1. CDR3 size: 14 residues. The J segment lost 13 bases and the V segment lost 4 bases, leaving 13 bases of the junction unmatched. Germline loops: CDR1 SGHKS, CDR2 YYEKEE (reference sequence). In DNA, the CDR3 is TGTGCCAGCAGCACGAGGGGACAGGGGATTGGCGGCACCTTC. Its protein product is CASSTRGQGIGGTF. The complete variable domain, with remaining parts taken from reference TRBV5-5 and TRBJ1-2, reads DAGVTQSPTHLIKTRGQQVTLRCSPISGHKSVSWYQQVLGQGPQFIFQYYEKEERGRGNFPDRFSARQFPNYSSELNVNALLLGDSALYLCASSTRGQGIGGTFGSGTRLTVV.

The CDR3, as DNA: TGCAGCGTCGAGCCCGGGCGTGACACTGAAGCTTTCTTT. Translating gives CSVEPGRDTEAFF. The chain is built from TRBV29-1 and TRBJ1-1; D remains unclear. The CDR3 contains 13 residues. Germline V lookup: CDR1 SQVTM, CDR2 ANQGSEA. The ends were cut back, 6 bases at V and 3 bases at J, with 14 bases in the middle.

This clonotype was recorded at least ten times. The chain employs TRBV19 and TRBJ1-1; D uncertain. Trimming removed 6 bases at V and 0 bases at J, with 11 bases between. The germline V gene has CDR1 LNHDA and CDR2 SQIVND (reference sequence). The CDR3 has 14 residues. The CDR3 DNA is TGTGCCAGTAGGCCCACAGCCGTGAACACTGAAGCTTTCTTT. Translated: CASRPTAVNTEAFF.

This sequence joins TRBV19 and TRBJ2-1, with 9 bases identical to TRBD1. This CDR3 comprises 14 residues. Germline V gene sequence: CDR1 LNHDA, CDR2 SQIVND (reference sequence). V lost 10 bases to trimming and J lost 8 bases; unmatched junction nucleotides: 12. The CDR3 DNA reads TGTGCCACATCTCCGGGACAGGGTTCCTATGAGCAGTTCTTC. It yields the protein CATSPGQGSYEQFF.

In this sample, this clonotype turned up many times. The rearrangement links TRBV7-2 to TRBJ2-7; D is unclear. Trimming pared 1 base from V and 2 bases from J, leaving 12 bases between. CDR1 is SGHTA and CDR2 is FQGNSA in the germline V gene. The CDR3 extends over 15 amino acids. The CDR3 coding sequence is TGTGCCAGCAGCTTAGGCCCCGGATCAACCTACGAGCAGTACTTC. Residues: CASSLGPGSTYEQYF.

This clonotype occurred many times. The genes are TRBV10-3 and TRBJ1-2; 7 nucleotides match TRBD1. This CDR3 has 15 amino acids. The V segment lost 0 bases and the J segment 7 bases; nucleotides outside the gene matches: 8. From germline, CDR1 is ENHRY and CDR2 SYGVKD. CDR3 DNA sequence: TGTGCCATCAGTGAGTCCCAGACAGGGACGCGTGGCTACACCTTC. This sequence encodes CAISESQTGTRGYTF.

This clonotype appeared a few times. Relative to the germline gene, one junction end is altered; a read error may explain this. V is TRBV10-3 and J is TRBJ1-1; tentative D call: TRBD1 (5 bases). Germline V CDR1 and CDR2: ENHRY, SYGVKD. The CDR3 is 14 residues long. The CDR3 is CASSVLEMSGPAFF. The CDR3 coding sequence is TGTGCCAGCAGTGTATTGGAGATGTCGGGGCCAGCTTTCTTT.

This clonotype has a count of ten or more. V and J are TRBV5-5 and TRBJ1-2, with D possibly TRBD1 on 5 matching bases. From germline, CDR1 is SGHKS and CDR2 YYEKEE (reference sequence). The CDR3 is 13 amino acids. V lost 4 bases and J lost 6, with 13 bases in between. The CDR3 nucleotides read TGTGCCAGCAGCCTACAGGTTGCAGATGGCTACACCTTC. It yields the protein CASSLQVADGYTF. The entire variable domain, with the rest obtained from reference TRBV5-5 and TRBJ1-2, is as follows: DAGVTQSPTHLIKTRGQQVTLRCSPISGHKSVSWYQQVLGQGPQFIFQYYEKEERGRGNFPDRFSARQFPNYSSELNVNALLLGDSALYLCASSLQVADGYTFGSGTRLTVV.

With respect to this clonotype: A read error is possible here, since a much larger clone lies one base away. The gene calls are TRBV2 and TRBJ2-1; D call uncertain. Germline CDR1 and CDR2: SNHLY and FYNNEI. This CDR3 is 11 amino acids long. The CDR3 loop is CASNNLDEQLF. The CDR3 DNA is TGTGCCAGCAATAACTTGGATGAGCAGCTCTTC. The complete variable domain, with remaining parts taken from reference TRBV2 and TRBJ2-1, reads EPEVTQTPSHQVTQMGQEVILRCVPISNHLYFYWYRQILGQKVEFLVSFYNNEISEKSEIFDDQFSVERPDGSNFTLKIRSTKLEDSAMYFCASNNLDEQLFGPGTRLTVL.